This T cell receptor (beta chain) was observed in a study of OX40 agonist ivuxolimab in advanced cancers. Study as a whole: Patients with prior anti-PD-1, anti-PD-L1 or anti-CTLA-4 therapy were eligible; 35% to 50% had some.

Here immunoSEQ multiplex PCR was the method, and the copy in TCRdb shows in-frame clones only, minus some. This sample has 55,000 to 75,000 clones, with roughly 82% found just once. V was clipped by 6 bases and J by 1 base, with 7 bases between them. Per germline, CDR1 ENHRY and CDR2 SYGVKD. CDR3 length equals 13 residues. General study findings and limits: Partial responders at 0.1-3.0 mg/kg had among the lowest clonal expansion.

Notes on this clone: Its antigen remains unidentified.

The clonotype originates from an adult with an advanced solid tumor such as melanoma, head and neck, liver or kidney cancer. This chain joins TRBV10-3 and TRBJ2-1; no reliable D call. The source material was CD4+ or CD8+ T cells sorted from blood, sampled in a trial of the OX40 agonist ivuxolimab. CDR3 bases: TGTGCCATCAGGCCGGAGTCCTACAATGAGCAGTTCTTC. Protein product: CAIRPESYNEQFF.